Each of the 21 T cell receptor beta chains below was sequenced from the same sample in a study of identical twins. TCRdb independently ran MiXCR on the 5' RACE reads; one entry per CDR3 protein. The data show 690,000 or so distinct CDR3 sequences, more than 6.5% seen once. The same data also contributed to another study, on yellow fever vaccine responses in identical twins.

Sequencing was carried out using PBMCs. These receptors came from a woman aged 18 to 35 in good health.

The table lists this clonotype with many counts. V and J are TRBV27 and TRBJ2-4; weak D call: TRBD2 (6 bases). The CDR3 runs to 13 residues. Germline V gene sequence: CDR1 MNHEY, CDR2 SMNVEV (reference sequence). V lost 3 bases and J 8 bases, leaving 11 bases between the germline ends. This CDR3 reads CASSFLGGDIQYF. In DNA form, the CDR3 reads TGTGCCAGCAGTTTTTTAGGAGGGGACATTCAGTACTTC.

CDR3 sequence reads: CASSYRTGVRGHSYEQYF. As DNA, the CDR3 is TGTGCCAGCAGTTACCGGACCGGAGTTCGGGGCCACTCCTACGAGCAGTACTTC. The chain combines TRBV6-7 with TRBJ2-7, with D perhaps assigned TRBD1 or TRBD2 (5 bases each). TRBV6-7 is an open reading frame whose function is uncertain. The ends were cut back, 2 bases at V and 0 bases at J, with 20 bases in the middle. This CDR3 spans 18 amino acids.

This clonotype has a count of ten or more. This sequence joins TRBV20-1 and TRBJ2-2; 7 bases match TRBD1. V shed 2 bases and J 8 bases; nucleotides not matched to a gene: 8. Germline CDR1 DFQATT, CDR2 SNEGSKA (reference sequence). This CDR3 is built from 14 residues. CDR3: CSARHRGMGGELFF. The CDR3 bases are TGCAGTGCTAGACACAGGGGTATGGGGGGGGAGCTGTTTTTT.

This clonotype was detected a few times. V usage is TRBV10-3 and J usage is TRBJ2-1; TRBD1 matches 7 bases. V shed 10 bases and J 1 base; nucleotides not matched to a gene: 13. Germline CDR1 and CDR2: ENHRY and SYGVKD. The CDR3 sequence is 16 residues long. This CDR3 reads CATARNPGGSYNEQFF. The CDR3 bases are TGTGCCACCGCGAGGAACCCAGGGGGATCCTACAATGAGCAGTTCTTC.

Written as DNA, the CDR3 is TGTGCCAGCAGCTTAGCCATGGGTACAGATACGCAGTATTTT. It translates to CASSLAMGTDTQYF. The chain recombines TRBV7-3 with TRBJ2-3, with unresolved D. CDR3 length: 14 amino acids. Germline assignment: CDR1 SGHTA and CDR2 FQGTGA. V lost 2 bases, J lost 3 bases, and 9 bases lay in between.

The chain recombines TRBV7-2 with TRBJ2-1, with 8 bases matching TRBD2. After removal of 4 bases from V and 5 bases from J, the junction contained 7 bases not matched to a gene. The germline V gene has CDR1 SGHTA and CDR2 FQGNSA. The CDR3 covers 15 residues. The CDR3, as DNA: TGTGCCAGCAGCTCCAGCGGGAGTTACAACAATGAGCAGTTCTTC. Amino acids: CASSSSGSYNNEQFF.

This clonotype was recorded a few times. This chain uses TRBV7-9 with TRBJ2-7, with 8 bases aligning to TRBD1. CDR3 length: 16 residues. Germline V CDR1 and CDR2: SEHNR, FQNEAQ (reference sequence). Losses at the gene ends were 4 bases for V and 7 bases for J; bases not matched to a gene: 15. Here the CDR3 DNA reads TGTGCCAGCAGCTCTATCATTCGCGGTACAGGGGGGGAGCAGTACTTC. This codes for CASSSIIRGTGGEQYF.

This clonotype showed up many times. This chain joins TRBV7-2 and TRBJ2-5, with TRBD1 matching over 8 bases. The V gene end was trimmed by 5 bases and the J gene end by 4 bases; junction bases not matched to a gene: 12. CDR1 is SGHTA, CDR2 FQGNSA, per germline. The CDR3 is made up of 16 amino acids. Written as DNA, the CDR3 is TGTGCCAGCAGCCCCGACAGGGGTAACGGAGTAGAGACCCAGTACTTC. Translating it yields CASSPDRGNGVETQYF.

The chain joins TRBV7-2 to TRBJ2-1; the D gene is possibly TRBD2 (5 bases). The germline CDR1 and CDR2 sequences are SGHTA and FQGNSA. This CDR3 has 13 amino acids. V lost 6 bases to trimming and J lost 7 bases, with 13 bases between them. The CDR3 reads CTSRSEWENEQFF. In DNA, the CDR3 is TGTACCAGCAGATCGGAGTGGGAGAATGAGCAGTTCTTC. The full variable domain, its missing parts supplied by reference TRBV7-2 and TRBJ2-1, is GAGVSQSPSNKVTEKGKDVELRCDPISGHTALYWYRQSLGQGLEFLIYFQGNSAPDKSGLPSDRFSAERTGGSVSTLTIQRTQQEDSAVYLCTSRSEWENEQFFGPGTRLTVL.

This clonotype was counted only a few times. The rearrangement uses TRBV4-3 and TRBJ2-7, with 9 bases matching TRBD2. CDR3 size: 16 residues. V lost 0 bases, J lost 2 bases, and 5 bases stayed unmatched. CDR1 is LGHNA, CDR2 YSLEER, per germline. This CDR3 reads CASSQDWSSGTYEQYF. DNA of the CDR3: TGCGCCAGCAGCCAAGATTGGTCTAGCGGGACCTACGAGCAGTACTTC.

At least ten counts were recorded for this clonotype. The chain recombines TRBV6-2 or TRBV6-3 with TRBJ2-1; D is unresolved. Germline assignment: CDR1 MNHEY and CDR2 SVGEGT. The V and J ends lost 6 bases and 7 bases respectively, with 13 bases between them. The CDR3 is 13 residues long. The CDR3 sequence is CASRQTLGNEQFF. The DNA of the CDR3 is TGTGCCAGCAGACAGACCTTAGGGAATGAGCAGTTCTTC.

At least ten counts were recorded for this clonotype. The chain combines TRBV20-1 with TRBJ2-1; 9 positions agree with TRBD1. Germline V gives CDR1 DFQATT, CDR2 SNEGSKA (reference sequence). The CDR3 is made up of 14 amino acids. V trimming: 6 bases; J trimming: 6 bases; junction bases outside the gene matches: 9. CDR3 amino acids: CSATGPGQGNEQFF. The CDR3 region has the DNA TGCAGTGCAACCGGCCCGGGACAGGGCAATGAGCAGTTCTTC.

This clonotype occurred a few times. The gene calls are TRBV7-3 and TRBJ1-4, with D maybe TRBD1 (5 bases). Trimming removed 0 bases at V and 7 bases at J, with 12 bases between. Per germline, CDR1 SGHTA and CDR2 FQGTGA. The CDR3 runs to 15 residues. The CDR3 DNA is TGTGCCAGCAGCTTAACGGGGGGGAGTGGTGAAAAACTGTTTTTT. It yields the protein CASSLTGGSGEKLFF.

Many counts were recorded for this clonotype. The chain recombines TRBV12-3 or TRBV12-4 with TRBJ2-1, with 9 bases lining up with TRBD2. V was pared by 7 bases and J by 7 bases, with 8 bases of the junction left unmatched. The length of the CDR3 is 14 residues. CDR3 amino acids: CASNRGGGVNEQFF. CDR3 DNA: TGTGCCAGCAATCGAGGCGGGGGGGTGAATGAGCAGTTCTTC.

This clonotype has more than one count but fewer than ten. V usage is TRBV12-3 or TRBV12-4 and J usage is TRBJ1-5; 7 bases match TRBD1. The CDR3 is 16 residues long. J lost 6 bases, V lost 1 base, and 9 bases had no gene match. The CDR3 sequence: CASSLGSGGLGQPQHF. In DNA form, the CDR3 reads TGTGCCAGCAGTTTAGGCTCAGGGGGATTGGGTCAGCCCCAGCATTTT.

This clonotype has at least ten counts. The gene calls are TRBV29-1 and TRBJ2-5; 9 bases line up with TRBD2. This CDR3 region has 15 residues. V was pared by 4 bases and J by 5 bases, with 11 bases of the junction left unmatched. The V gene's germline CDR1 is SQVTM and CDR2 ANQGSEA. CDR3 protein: CSVVRGGRAWETQYF. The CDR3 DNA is TGCAGCGTTGTACGCGGCGGGAGGGCCTGGGAGACCCAGTACTTC.

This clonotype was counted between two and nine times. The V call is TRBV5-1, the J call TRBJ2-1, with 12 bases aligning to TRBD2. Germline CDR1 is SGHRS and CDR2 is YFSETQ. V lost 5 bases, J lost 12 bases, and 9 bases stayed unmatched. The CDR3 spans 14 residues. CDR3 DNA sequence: TGCGCCAGCAGACCGACTAGCGGGAGTTTACGGCAGTTCTTC. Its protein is CASRPTSGSLRQFF.

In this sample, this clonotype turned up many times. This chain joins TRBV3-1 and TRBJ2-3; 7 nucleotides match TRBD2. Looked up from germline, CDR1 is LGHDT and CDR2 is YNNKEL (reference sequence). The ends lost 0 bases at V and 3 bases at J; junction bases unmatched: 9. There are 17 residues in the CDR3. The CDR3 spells CASSQDYGGSKTDTQYF. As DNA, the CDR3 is TGTGCCAGCAGCCAAGACTACGGCGGGAGTAAAACAGATACGCAGTATTTT.

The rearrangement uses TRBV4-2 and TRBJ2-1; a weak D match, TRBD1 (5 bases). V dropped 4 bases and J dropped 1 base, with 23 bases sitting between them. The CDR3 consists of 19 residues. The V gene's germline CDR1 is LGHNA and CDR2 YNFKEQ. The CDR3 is CASSPWGTEYSFSYNEQFF. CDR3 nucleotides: TGTGCCAGCAGCCCTTGGGGCACAGAATACAGTTTTTCCTACAATGAGCAGTTCTTC.

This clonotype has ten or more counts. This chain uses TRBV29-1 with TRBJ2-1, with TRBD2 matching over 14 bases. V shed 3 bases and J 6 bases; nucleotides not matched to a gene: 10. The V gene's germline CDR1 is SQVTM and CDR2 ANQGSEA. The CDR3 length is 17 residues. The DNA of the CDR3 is TGCAGCGTTGATGGACTAGCGGGAGGTAGAGTAATCAATGAGCAGTTCTTC. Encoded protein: CSVDGLAGGRVINEQFF.

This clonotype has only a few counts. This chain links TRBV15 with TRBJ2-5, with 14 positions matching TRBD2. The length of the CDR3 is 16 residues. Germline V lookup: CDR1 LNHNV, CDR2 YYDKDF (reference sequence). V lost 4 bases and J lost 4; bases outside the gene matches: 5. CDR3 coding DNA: TGTGCCACCAGCATGACTAGCGGGAGGGGCGCAGAGACCCAGTACTTC. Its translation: CATSMTSGRGAETQYF.